These 5 T cell receptor beta chains were all obtained from the same sample, sequenced in a study of OX40 agonist ivuxolimab in advanced cancers. Profiling relied on immunoSEQ multiplex PCR, and the TCRdb table lists in-frame clones only, not all of them. The sample shows about 81,000 clones, 85% to 95% of them seen only once. This specimen was CD4+ or CD8+ T cells sorted from blood, taken in a trial of the OX40 agonist ivuxolimab. The receptors stem from an adult with an advanced solid tumor such as melanoma, head and neck, liver or kidney cancer.

This clone occurred a few times. The chain couples TRBV27 to TRBJ1-5; the D is unclear. Trimming removed 5 bases at V and 0 bases at J, with 8 bases between. Germline V lookup: CDR1 MNHEY, CDR2 SMNVEV (reference sequence). There are 14 residues in the CDR3. The CDR3 reads CASSDYSSNQPQHF. The CDR3 DNA sequence: TGTGCCAGCAGTGATTACAGTAGCAATCAGCCCCAGCATTTT.

The rearrangement uses TRBV6-6 and TRBJ2-1; no clear D. Germline V gene lookup returns CDR1 MNHNY and CDR2 SVGAGI (reference sequence). The CDR3 sequence is 13 residues long. The germline V and J ends were trimmed by 7 bases and 7 bases, with 14 bases remaining between them. DNA for the CDR3: TGTGCCAGCACCGAATCCTATGGGAATGAGCAGTTCTTC. It codes for CASTESYGNEQFF.

The rearrangement links TRBV29-1 to TRBJ1-3; the D gene is possibly TRBD1 (6 bases). This CDR3 comprises 18 residues. V lost 0 bases and J lost 2, with 20 bases in between. Germline V gene sequence: CDR1 SQVTM, CDR2 ANQGSEA. The CDR3 DNA reads as TGCAGCGTTGAAGATCGAAGTGTCGGGCACAGGGCTGGAAACACCATATATTTT. Translation: CSVEDRSVGHRAGNTIYF.

The CDR3 region is CASRARQGAGSPLHF. The DNA of the CDR3 is TGTGCCAGCAGGGCACGACAGGGGGCAGGGTCACCCCTCCACTTT. This chain joins TRBV6-1 and TRBJ1-6; 10 bases are a match to TRBD1. CDR1 is MNHNS, CDR2 SASEGT, per germline. V was pared by 6 bases and J by 10 bases, with 9 bases of the junction left unmatched. The CDR3 has 15 residues.

The gene calls are TRBV9 and TRBJ2-7, with 7 positions matching TRBD1. Trimming at V came to 1 base and at J to 2 bases, leaving 12 bases not matched to a gene. The CDR3 sequence is 17 residues long. CDR1 SGDLS and CDR2 YYNGEE come from the germline V gene. The CDR3 loop reads CASSVHTQTGLTYEQYF. CDR3 bases: TGTGCCAGCAGCGTACACACCCAGACAGGGCTAACCTACGAGCAGTACTTC.